This T cell receptor (beta chain) comes out of a study of shared clonotypes between healthy human individuals (dated by TCRdb to 2018 to 2021). Regarding the study in general: A few men and two women, aged 18 to 49 years, made up the cohort. For each donor, CD4 naive and CD4 memory were each given three plates, CD8 naive was given two plates, and CD8 memory was given one plate. To estimate repertoire size and how much clonotypes are shared between individuals, the study performed deep sequencing of blood TCR repertoires from a few healthy adults. To increase sequencing depth and limit assay-specific biases, different laboratories used diverse techniques to prepare libraries and sequence TCR repertoires. Each donor's leukapheresis produced roughly between about 0.85 and 10 billion PBMCs. General conclusions and limits of the study: Rarefaction of sorted-subset datasets indicated incomplete sequencing despite the large sequencing depth. Pairwise subsampling indicated that sequencing depth was expected to affect the degree of clonotype sharing among donors. When a few donors were compared, the shared fraction of clonotypes was 5% to 6.5% for naive CD4, roughly 3.4% for naive CD8, more than 2% for memory CD4, and roughly 0.4% for memory CD8. Because the study included a small number of donors, the genetic and exposure-history diversity represented was limited. Naive subsets generally had larger estimated clonotype richness than memory subsets. Sampling was restricted to blood, and TCR repertoires in tissues likely differ from the TCR repertoires found in blood. Compared with non-shared clonotypes, the clonotypes found in all four sorted-subset donors had higher generation probabilities.

Measured from the cysteine to the phenylalanine, the CDR3 is 13 residues long. The CDR3 DNA has 39 bases and is translated from base 1. The germline V gene (reference sequence) provides CDR1 SSHAT and CDR2 FNYEAQ. Trimming takes 5 bases from V and 4 bases from J, and the germline ends sit 11 bases apart. Using the deep immunoSEQ assay, multiplex PCR amplified TCR CDR3 regions from genomic DNA. Genomic DNA extracted from each cell subset was distributed evenly over all wells of several immunoSEQ 96-well plates, and each plate served as one replicate. For sorted subsets, roughly 200 ng genomic DNA, equal to tens of thousands of T cell genomes, was loaded into each replicate PCR. The purified libraries were quantified using a Qubit 3.0 fluorometer, sized with a Bioanalyzer 2100, and then quantified again using the KAPA Library Quantification kit. Each immunoSEQ 96-well plate was sequenced on its own single-read 150-cycle Illumina NextSeq 550 flow cell. The published analysis was carried out like this. Because the immunoSEQ output held only junctional sequences and lacked quality scores, the filtering could not match the filtering applied to full-length reads. To assign V/J genes and CDR3, sequences were annotated against IMGT germline references using PyIR, a Python wrapper for IgBLAST v1.9. Reads with weak V/J assignments (E-value above 1e-6), missing CDR3, stop codons, out-of-frame junctions, or ambiguous translated residues were removed. V3J clonotypes were defined as sequences sharing an identical inferred V gene, J gene, and CDR3 amino acid sequence. To compute the percentage overlap between repertoires, the number of shared unique clonotypes was divided by the size of the smaller repertoire. Three approaches were used to assess repertoire richness: RTK rarefaction, the Chao1 estimator, and Recon v2.1 estimates of unobserved clonotypes. Generation probabilities were computed with OLGA for all TCRbeta clonotypes obtained by the gDNA method from a few donors. In TCRdb, the immuneACCESS table is reduced to in-frame sequences with V and J assigned. These tables do not hold every clone; where another copy was compared, an unresolved V gene accounts for under half, and the others remain unexplained. Clone size and the V and J calls come from that table; the DNA yielded D and trimming. Within this sample are more than 150,000 clones, with about 66% of them counted one time only. Of the sample, 10% is held by the ten largest clones.

The donors were healthy, HIV-negative adults with no recently reported acute infections or vaccinations. Every donor was a Caucasian adult residing in Nashville, Tennessee, USA. CD4+ T cells were enriched by magnetic negative selection; naive cells were then positively selected on CD45RA, and the negative fraction formed the memory subset. After blood collection by leukapheresis, PBMCs were isolated using Ficoll-Histopaque density gradient centrifugation and then cryopreserved in the vapor phase of liquid nitrogen. Analytical flow cytometry was used to check the purity and quantity of every magnetically sorted T cell population. Genomic DNA was isolated from each sorted fraction and quantified by UV absorbance on a Nanodrop 2000c. This clone turned up a few times. There is no known antigen for this receptor. Within one base of it there is no much larger clone, and no base qualities were kept.

The source material was memory CD4+ T cells sorted from blood. Taken with the paper, the label for cell subset or site translates to: CD45RA-negative fraction. The TCR sequence derives from a man aged 25-45 years in good health. Rearrangement joined TRBV7-7 to TRBJ2-5, with the D segment identity uncertain. The CDR3 protein is CASSLGGRETQYF. The DNA is TGTGCCAGCAGCCTCGGCGGACGAGAGACCCAGTACTTC.